The clone carrying this T cell receptor beta chain has a single count. The source of the sample is a study of blood T cell repertoires in COVID-19. Libraries were prepared by immunoSEQ multiplex PCR; TCRdb keeps only in-frame clonotypes and omits some of them. The sample records roughly 150,000 clones, 75% to 90% being singletons. This CDR3 spans 12 amino acids. Germline-derived CDR1 and CDR2 are SNHLY and FYNNEI. The V end was cut by 6 bases, the J end by 15 bases, with 15 bases between. Sequencing was done on a sample of PBMCs or T cells enriched from blood (not recorded which). The TCR comes from a man aged 65-85 years who had been exposed to COVID-19. This sequence joins TRBV2 and TRBJ1-6, with unresolved D. CDR3 nucleotide sequence: TGTGCCAGCAGCGACACGCCCGCGCTCCTCCACTTT. Translation: CASSDTPALLHF.